Presented here are 20 T cell receptor beta chains from one specimen sequenced in a study of shared clonotypes between healthy human individuals. The naive CD8 subset, CD45RO-negative cells positively selected for CCR7, excluded terminally differentiated effector memory CD45RA+ cells. The assay was immunoSEQ multiplex PCR, and TCRdb's table has in-frame clones only and misses some. In the table there are around 2,000,000 clones, roughly 95% of which are singletons. Sequencing was performed on naive CD8+ T cells sorted from blood. These receptors originate from a man aged 18 to 35 in good health.

The chain is built from TRBV6-6 and TRBJ2-7; D is perhaps TRBD1 or TRBD2 (6 bases each). Germline V lookup: CDR1 MNHNY, CDR2 SVGAGI (reference sequence). With 4 bases removed from V and 4 bases from J, the gap between germline ends came to 14 bases. CDR3 length: 14 amino acids. DNA of the CDR3: TGTGCCAGCAGTTGGGGGGCAGGACCTTACGAGCAGTACTTC. Translated: CASSWGAGPYEQYF.

This rearrangement joins TRBV10-3 to TRBJ2-1, with 11 bases lining up with TRBD2. CDR1 is ENHRY and CDR2 is SYGVKD in the germline V gene. Losses at the gene ends were 4 bases for V and 8 bases for J; bases not matched to a gene: 4. The CDR3 is made up of 14 amino acids. The chain's CDR3 is CAISALAGGDEQFF. CDR3 sequence (DNA): TGTGCCATCAGTGCCTTAGCGGGAGGGGATGAGCAGTTCTTC.

The J gene is TRBJ2-1, the V gene TRBV19, with D possibly matching TRBD1 (5 bases). The CDR3 length is 15 residues. The germline V gene has CDR1 LNHDA and CDR2 SQIVND (reference sequence). V was pared by 1 base and J by 1 base, with 8 bases between. The CDR3 here is CASSIARASYNEQFF. The CDR3 bases are TGTGCCAGTAGTATAGCCAGGGCGTCCTACAATGAGCAGTTCTTC.

The chain links TRBV9 to TRBJ1-1; 7 bases map to TRBD1. The CDR3 length is 16 residues. The V gene end was trimmed by 0 bases and the J gene end by 4 bases; junction bases not matched to a gene: 9. From germline, CDR1 is SGDLS and CDR2 YYNGEE. The CDR3 region has the DNA TGTGCCAGCAGCGTAGCTACAGAGGGGGCAGGCACTGAAGCTTTCTTT. Encoded protein: CASSVATEGAGTEAFF. Full variable domain (rest looked up from reference TRBV9 and TRBJ1-1): DSGVTQTPKHLITATGQRVTLRCSPRSGDLSVYWYQQSLDQGLQFLIQYYNGEERAKGNILERFSAQQFPDLHSELNLSSLELGDSALYFCASSVATEGAGTEAFFGQGTRLTVV.

V gene TRBV4-2 combines with J gene TRBJ1-1, with D unresolved. V was cut by 0 bases and J by 0 bases, with 5 bases left in between. The CDR3 spans 14 residues. The germline V gene encodes CDR1 LGHNA and CDR2 YNFKEQ. CDR3 nucleotide sequence: TGTGCCAGCAGCCAAGAGACACTGAACACTGAAGCTTTCTTT. This encodes CASSQETLNTEAFF.

The chain joins TRBV6-1 to TRBJ1-1; no clear D gene. The CDR3 has 17 residues. In germline, CDR1 is MNHNS, CDR2 SASEGT. Trimming stripped 2 bases from V and 4 bases from J, with 20 bases between. Here the CDR3 reads CASSENHRIDLGTEAFF. DNA of the CDR3: TGTGCCAGCAGTGAAAATCACAGAATAGACCTCGGCACTGAAGCTTTCTTT.

This clone was seen only once. This rearrangement joins TRBV12-2 to TRBJ2-1; TRBD2, the table's D call, lacks a check against the DNA. TRBV12-2 is given as a pseudogene. The CDR3 has 17 amino acids. The CDR3 protein is CASRAPRGGYSYNEQFF. For the CDR3, the DNA is TGTGCAAGTCGGGCCCCCCGGGGGGGCTACTCCTACAATGAGCAGTTCTTC.

The chain recombines TRBV29-1 with TRBJ1-4; 8 bases align to TRBD1. V lost 3 bases, J lost 6 bases, and 12 bases stayed unmatched. CDR1 SQVTM and CDR2 ANQGSEA come from the germline V gene. The CDR3 is made up of 16 amino acids. CDR3 sequence (DNA): TGCAGCGTTGATGACAGGGGCGCAGGGGTAGATGAAAAACTGTTTTTT. It codes for CSVDDRGAGVDEKLFF.

The rearrangement uses TRBV5-4 and TRBJ2-7, with unresolved D. Trimming cost V 1 base and J 0 bases, with 11 bases left between them. Germline V CDR1 and CDR2: SGHNT, YYREEE (reference sequence). The CDR3 is made up of 15 amino acids. In DNA form, the CDR3 reads TGTGCCAGCAGCTTGACGGCGGTGAGCTCCTACGAGCAGTACTTC. Its translation is CASSLTAVSSYEQYF.

The chain employs TRBV28 and TRBJ1-1; D is unclear. The V gene lost 0 bases and the J gene lost 7 bases, with 12 bases spanning the gap. The CDR3 has 14 residues. Germline V lookup: CDR1 MDHEN, CDR2 SYDVKM. CDR3 nucleotide sequence: TGTGCCAGCAGTTTATGGGGCGGCACCCTTGAAGCTTTCTTT. This sequence encodes CASSLWGGTLEAFF.

This clone appeared a few times. The CDR3 here is CASSSGLAIDEQFF. CDR3 nucleotides: TGTGCCAGCAGCTCCGGCTTAGCGATCGATGAGCAGTTCTTC. This chain connects TRBV13 to TRBJ2-1, with D possibly matching TRBD2 (5 bases). V was clipped by 4 bases and J by 8 bases, with 15 bases between them. The germline V gene has CDR1 PRHDT and CDR2 FYEKMQ (reference sequence). The CDR3 length is 14 residues.

This clone was seen only once. The chain recombines TRBV27 with TRBJ2-5; 10 bases align to TRBD2. Losses at the gene ends were 5 bases for V and 4 bases for J; bases not matched to a gene: 10. The CDR3 is 16 residues long. Germline lookup yields CDR1 MNHEY and CDR2 SMNVEV (reference sequence). The CDR3 DNA is TGTGCCAGCAGTGCCCTGACTAGCGGGTACGGAGAGACCCAGTACTTC. This codes for CASSALTSGYGETQYF.

The chain uses TRBV5-6 and TRBJ1-4, with 9 bases that match TRBD1. CDR3 length equals 14 residues. Trimming cost V 4 bases and J 8 bases; bases outside gene matches: 6. The germline V gene encodes CDR1 SGHDT and CDR2 YYEEEE. The chain's CDR3 is CASSQDRGREKLFF. In DNA, the CDR3 is TGTGCCAGCAGCCAGGACAGGGGTAGAGAAAAACTGTTTTTT.

V usage is TRBV5-1 and J usage is TRBJ1-6, with D uncertain. Germline V gene lookup returns CDR1 SGHRS and CDR2 YFSETQ. The V end lost 4 bases, the J end lost 5 bases, and 16 bases lay between the germline ends. The CDR3 runs to 16 residues. Here the CDR3 reads CASSLVGGSNNSPLHF. In DNA form, the CDR3 reads TGCGCCAGCAGCCTGGTGGGAGGTTCTAATAATTCACCCCTCCACTTT.

This chain uses TRBV6-6 with TRBJ1-1; D not resolved. The CDR3 covers 13 residues. V gave up 0 bases and J gave up 12 bases, with 14 bases separating them. Germline V gene lookup returns CDR1 MNHNY and CDR2 SVGAGI (reference sequence). CDR3 nucleotide sequence: TGTGCCAGCAGTTACTCAGCCCTAGCCCTGACTTTCTTT. This codes for CASSYSALALTFF.

The gene calls are TRBV7-6 and TRBJ1-4; D call uncertain. V lost 4 bases, J lost 2 bases, and 14 bases lay in between. The germline CDR1 and CDR2 sequences are SGHVS and FNYEAQ. The CDR3 is 16 residues long. The CDR3 loop reads CASSSRGGGTNEKLFF. In DNA form, the CDR3 reads TGTGCCAGCAGCTCCAGAGGAGGAGGGACTAATGAAAAACTGTTTTTT.

As to this clone: Other DNA sequences in this sample translate to the same CDR3. The rearrangement links TRBV5-6 to TRBJ1-2, with D possibly matching TRBD1 (6 bases). V lost 5 bases and J 1 base, leaving 9 bases between the germline ends. Germline V CDR1 and CDR2: SGHDT, YYEEEE. CDR3 length: 13 residues. The CDR3 DNA follows: TGTGCCAGCAGTCTGGACAGTAACTATGGCTACACCTTC. Protein sequence: CASSLDSNYGYTF.

This chain connects TRBV4-1 to TRBJ1-1, with a possible D match to TRBD1 (5 bases). CDR1 MGHRA and CDR2 YSYEKL come from the germline V gene. V was shortened by 3 bases and J by 6 bases, with 8 bases between the two germline ends. This CDR3 is built from 12 residues. The CDR3 DNA is TGCGCCAGCAGCCAGGGGACTCCTGAAGCTTTCTTT. Amino acid sequence: CASSQGTPEAFF.

The chain employs TRBV9 and TRBJ1-4; D possibly corresponds to TRBD1 (5 bases). V gave up 3 bases and J gave up 0 bases, with 9 bases separating them. Germline lookup yields CDR1 SGDLS and CDR2 YYNGEE. This CDR3 comprises 15 residues. The CDR3 sequence is CASSAGGTTNEKLFF. The CDR3 nucleotides read TGTGCCAGCAGCGCCGGGGGGACAACTAATGAAAAACTGTTTTTT.

DNA for the CDR3: TGTGCCAGCAGTGACCGAGTCACAGATACGCAGTATTTT. Its translation is CASSDRVTDTQYF. This chain links TRBV2 with TRBJ2-3; no reliable D call. Trimming took 3 bases from V and 2 from J, leaving 6 bases between them. CDR3 size: 13 residues. From germline, CDR1 is SNHLY and CDR2 FYNNEI.